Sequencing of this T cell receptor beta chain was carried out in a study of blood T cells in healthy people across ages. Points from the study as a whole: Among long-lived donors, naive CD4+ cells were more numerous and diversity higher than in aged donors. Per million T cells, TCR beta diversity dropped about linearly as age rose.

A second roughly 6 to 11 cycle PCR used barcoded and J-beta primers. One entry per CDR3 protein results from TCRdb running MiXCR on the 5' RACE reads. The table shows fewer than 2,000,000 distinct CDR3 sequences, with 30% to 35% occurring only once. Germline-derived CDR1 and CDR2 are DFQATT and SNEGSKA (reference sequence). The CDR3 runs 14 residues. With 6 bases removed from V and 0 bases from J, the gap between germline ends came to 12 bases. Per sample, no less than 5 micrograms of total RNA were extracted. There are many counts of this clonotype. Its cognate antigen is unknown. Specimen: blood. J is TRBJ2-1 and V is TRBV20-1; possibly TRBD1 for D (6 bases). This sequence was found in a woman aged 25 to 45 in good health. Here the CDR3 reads CSAPTGSSYNEQFF. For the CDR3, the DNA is TGCAGTGCCCCAACAGGGAGCTCCTACAATGAGCAGTTCTTC.